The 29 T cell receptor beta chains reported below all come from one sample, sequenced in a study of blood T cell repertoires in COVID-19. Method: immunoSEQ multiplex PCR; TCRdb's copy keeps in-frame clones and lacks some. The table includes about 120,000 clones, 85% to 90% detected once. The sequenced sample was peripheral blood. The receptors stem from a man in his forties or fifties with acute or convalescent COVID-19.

The DNA for the CDR3 is TGTGCCAGCAGTTCCTTACTTTCAGGGGTTCCCCGGAGGACTGAAGCTTTCTTT. This translates into CASSSLLSGVPRRTEAFF. The chain recombines TRBV2 with TRBJ1-1; the D gene is possibly TRBD1 (6 bases). The V end was cut by 5 bases, the J end by 5 bases, with 27 bases between. The CDR3 covers 18 residues. Germline lookup yields CDR1 SNHLY and CDR2 FYNNEI.

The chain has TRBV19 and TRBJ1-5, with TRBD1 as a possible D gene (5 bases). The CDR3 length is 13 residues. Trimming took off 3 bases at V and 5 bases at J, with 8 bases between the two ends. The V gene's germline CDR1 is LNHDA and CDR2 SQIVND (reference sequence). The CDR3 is CASSMEGYQPQHF. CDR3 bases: TGTGCCAGTAGTATGGAGGGGTATCAGCCCCAGCATTTT.

CDR3 residues: CASSQQGAKNIQYF. CDR3 in DNA: TGTGCCAGCAGTCAACAGGGGGCCAAAAACATTCAGTACTTC. The rearrangement uses TRBV6-5 and TRBJ2-4, with 7 bases fitting TRBD1. CDR1 MNHEY and CDR2 SVGAGI come from the germline V gene. The CDR3 spans 14 residues. V lost 5 bases and J lost 1; bases outside the gene matches: 2.

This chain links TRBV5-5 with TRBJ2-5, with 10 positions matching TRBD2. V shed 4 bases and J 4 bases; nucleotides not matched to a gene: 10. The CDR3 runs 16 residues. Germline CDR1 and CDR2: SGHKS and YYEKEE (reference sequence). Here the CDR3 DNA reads TGTGCCAGCAGCCCTGTGGAAGCGGGAGGGCGAGAGACCCAGTACTTC. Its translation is CASSPVEAGGRETQYF.

The CDR3 DNA reads as TGCGCCAGCAGACAGGGTGGAACTGAAGCTTTCTTT. Amino acids: CASRQGGTEAFF. The chain links TRBV10-2 to TRBJ1-1, with D tentatively TRBD1 (6 bases). The length of the CDR3 is 12 residues. Germline-derived CDR1 and CDR2 are WSHSY and SAAADI. V shed 6 bases and J shed 5 bases, with 10 bases lying between them.

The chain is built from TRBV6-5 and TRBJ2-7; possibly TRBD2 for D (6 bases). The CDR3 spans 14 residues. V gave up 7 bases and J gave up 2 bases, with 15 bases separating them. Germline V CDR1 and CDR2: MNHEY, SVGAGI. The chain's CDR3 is CASKAGTGTYEQYF. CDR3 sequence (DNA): TGTGCCAGCAAGGCTGGGACTGGGACCTACGAGCAGTACTTC.

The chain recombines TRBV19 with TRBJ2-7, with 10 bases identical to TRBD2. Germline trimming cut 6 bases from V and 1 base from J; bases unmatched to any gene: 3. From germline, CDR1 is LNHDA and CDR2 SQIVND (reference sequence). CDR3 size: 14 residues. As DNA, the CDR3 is TGTGCCAGTAGGCCTAGCGGGAGATCCTACGAGCAGTACTTC. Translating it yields CASRPSGRSYEQYF. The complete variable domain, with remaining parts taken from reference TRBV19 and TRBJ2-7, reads DGGITQSPKYLFRKEGQNVTLSCEQNLNHDAMYWYRQDPGQGLRLIYYSQIVNDFQKGDIAEGYSVSREKKESFPLTVTSAQKNPTAFYLCASRPSGRSYEQYFGPGTRLTVT.

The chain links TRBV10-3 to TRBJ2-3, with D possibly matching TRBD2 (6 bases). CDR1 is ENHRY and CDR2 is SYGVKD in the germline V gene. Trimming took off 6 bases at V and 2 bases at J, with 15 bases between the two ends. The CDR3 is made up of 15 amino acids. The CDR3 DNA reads TGTGCCATCAGGGGGGGTGGGGCAAACACAGATACGCAGTATTTT. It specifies CAIRGGGANTDTQYF.

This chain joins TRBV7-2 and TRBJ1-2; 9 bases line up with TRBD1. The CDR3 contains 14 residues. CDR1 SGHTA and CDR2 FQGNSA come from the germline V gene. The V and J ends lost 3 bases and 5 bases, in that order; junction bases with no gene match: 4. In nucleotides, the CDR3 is TGTGCCAGCAGCTTCGGGACAGGGACTTATGGCTACACCTTC. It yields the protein CASSFGTGTYGYTF.

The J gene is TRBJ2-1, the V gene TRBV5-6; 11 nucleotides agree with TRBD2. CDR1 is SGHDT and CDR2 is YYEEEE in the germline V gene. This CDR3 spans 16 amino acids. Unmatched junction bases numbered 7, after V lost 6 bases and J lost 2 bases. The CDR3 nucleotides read TGTGCCAGCAACGGGGGACTAGCGGTCACCTACAATGAGCAGTTCTTC. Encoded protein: CASNGGLAVTYNEQFF.

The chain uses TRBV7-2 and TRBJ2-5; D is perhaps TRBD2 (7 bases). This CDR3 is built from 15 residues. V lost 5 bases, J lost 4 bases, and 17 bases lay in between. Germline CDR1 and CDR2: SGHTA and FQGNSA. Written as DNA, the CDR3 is TGTGCCAGCAGCCGCCTGGGGAGGGGGGCAGAGACCCAGTACTTC. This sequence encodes CASSRLGRGAETQYF.

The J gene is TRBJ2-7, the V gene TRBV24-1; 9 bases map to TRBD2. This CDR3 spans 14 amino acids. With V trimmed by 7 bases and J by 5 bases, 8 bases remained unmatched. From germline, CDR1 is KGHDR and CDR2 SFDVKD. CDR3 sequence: CATRRGTSWDEQYF. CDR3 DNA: TGTGCCACCAGAAGGGGGACTAGCTGGGACGAGCAGTACTTC.

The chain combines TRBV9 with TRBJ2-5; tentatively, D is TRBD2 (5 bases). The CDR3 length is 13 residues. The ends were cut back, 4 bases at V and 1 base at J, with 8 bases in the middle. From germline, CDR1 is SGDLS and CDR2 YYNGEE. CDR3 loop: CASSLSGQETQYF. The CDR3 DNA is TGTGCCAGCAGCCTCAGCGGCCAAGAGACCCAGTACTTC.

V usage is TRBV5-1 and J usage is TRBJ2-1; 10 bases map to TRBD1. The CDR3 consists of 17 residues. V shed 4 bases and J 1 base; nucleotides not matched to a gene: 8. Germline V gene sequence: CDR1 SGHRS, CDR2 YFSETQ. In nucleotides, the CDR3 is TGCGCCAGCAGCCTACTGACAGGGGGCTTATCCTACAATGAGCAGTTCTTC. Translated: CASSLLTGGLSYNEQFF.

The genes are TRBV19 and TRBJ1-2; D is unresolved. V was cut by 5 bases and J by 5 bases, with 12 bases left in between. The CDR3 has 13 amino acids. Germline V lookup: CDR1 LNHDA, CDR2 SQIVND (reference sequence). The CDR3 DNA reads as TGTGCCAGTAGTTCAACAATTCTGTATGGCTACACCTTC. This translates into CASSSTILYGYTF. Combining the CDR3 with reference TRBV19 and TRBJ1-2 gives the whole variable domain DGGITQSPKYLFRKEGQNVTLSCEQNLNHDAMYWYRQDPGQGLRLIYYSQIVNDFQKGDIAEGYSVSREKKESFPLTVTSAQKNPTAFYLCASSSTILYGYTFGSGTRLTVV.

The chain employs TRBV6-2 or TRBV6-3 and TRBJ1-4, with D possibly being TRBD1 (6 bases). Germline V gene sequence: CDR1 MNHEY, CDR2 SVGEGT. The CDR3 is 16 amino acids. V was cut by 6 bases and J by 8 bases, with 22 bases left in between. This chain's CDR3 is CASSPTYGGAGEKLFF. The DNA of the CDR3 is TGTGCCAGCAGCCCTACGTACGGGGGGGCTGGGGAAAAACTGTTTTTT.

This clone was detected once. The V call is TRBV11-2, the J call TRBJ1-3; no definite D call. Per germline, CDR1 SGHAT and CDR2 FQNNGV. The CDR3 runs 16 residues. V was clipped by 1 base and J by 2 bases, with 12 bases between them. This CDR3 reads CASSLVAWATGNTIYF. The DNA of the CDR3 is TGTGCCAGCAGCTTAGTTGCTTGGGCGACTGGAAACACCATATATTTT.

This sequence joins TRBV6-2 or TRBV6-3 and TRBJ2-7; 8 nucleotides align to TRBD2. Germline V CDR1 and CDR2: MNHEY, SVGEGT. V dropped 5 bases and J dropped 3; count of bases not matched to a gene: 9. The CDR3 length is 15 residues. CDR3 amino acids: CASSPRGLVVYEQYF. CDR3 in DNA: TGTGCCAGCAGTCCGCGGGGACTAGTTGTCTACGAGCAGTACTTC.

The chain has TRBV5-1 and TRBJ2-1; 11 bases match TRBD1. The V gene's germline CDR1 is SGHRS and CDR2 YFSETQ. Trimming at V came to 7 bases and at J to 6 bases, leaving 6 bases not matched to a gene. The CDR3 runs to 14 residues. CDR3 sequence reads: CASGGTGGPNEQFF. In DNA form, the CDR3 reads TGCGCCAGCGGCGGGACAGGGGGACCCAATGAGCAGTTCTTC.

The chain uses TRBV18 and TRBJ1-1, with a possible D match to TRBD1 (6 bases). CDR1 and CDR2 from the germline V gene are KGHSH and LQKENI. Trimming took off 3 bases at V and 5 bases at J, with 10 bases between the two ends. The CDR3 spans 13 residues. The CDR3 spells CASSPQGWTEAFF. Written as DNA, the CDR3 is TGTGCCAGCTCACCCCAGGGGTGGACTGAAGCTTTCTTT.

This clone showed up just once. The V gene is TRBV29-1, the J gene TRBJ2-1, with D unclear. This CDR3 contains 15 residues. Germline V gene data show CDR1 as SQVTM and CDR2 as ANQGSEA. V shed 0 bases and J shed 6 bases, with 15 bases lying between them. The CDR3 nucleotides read TGCAGCGTTGAAGATCGTCTAGAGTGGGTCAATGAGCAGTTCTTC. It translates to CSVEDRLEWVNEQFF.

The CDR3, as DNA: TGTGCCAGCAGTTACAATAGCGGGAGGAGGGTTGGGGAGCAGTACTTC. It specifies CASSYNSGRRVGEQYF. This rearrangement joins TRBV6-5 to TRBJ2-7; 10 nucleotides align to TRBD2. Germline CDR1 is MNHEY and CDR2 is SVGAGI. J gave up 7 bases and V 2 bases, and 11 bases lay outside the gene matches. The CDR3 sequence is 16 residues long.

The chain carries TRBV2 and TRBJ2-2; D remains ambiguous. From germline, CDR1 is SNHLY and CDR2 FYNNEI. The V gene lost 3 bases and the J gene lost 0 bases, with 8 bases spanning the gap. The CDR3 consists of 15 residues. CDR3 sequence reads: CASSEASSNTGELFF. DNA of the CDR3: TGTGCCAGCAGTGAGGCCAGTTCGAACACCGGGGAGCTGTTTTTT.

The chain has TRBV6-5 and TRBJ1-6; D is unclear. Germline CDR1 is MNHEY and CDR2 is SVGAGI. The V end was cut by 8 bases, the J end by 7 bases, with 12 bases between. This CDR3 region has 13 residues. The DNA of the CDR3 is TGTGCCAGCTGTTCCCCAGGCAATTCACCCCTCCACTTT. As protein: CASCSPGNSPLHF.

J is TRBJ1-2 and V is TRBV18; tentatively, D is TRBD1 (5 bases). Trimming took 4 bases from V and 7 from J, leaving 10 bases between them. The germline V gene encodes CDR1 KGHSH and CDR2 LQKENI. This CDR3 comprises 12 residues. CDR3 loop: CASSRGQGGYTF. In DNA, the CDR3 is TGTGCCAGCTCACGCGGACAAGGTGGCTACACCTTC.

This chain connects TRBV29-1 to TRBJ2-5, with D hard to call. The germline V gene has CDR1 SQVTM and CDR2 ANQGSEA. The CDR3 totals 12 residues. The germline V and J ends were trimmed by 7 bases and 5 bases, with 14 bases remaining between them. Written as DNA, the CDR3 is TGCAGCGCCGGTTGGGCTGGGGAGACCCAGTACTTC. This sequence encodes CSAGWAGETQYF.

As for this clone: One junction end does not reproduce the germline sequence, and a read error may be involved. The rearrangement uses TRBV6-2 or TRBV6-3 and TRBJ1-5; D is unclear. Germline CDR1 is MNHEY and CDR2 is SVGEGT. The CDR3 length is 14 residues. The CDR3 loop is CASSHSAQYQPQHF. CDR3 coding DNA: TGTGCCAGCAGTCACTCTGCCCAGTATCAGCCCCAGCATTTT.

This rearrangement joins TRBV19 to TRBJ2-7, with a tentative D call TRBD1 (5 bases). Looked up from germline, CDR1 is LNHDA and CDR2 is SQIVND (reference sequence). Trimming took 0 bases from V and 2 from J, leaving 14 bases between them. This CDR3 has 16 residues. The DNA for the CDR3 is TGTGCCAGTAGTATAGATCATGGACAAGGAACCTACGAGCAGTACTTC. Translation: CASSIDHGQGTYEQYF.

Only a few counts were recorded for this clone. CDR3 amino acids: CASSLGGPTTNEQYF. The CDR3 coding sequence is TGCGCCAGCAGCTTGGGCGGGCCCACCACCAACGAGCAGTACTTC. This chain links TRBV5-1 with TRBJ2-7, with a weak D call TRBD2 (5 bases). Germline CDR1 and CDR2: SGHRS and YFSETQ. Trimming took 0 bases from V and 5 from J, leaving 15 bases between them. This CDR3 contains 15 residues.